This record covers a single T cell receptor (beta chain). The sample originates from a study of T-cell memory formation after mild COVID-19. The length of the CDR3 is 15 residues. Looked up from germline, CDR1 is MGHRA and CDR2 is YSYEKL. Trimming left V 4 bases short and J 2 bases short, with 14 bases between. TCRdb analysed the 5' RACE reads with MiXCR anew, one entry per CDR3 protein. The sample shows hundreds of thousands of distinct CDR3 sequences, roughly 15% of them seen only once. The V call is TRBV4-1, the J call TRBJ2-5, with D perhaps TRBD2 (6 bases). Material: PBMCs or a T cell subset sorted from them (not recorded which). The source of this sequence is a man aged 18 to 35 who had mild COVID-19 (a few samples of this study predate the infection). Cell type and time point are not known. The CDR3 region has the DNA TGCGCCAGCAGCCCCTTCCACGGGGGTCAAGAGACCCAGTACTTC. Protein product: CASSPFHGGQETQYF.